The 18 T cell receptor beta chains in this list originate from one sample, sequenced in a study of blood T cell repertoires in COVID-19. Assay: immunoSEQ multiplex PCR; the TCRdb copy retains only in-frame clones and omits some. The data hold tens of thousands of clones, with 88% observed a single time. Source material: peripheral blood. These receptors all come from a human donor in a cohort sampled during active COVID-19.

This clone appeared a few times. CDR3 bases: TGTGCCAGCAGTGAATCTAGCGGGGGGGCTACGCAGTATTTT. Amino acid sequence: CASSESSGGATQYF. The genes are TRBV6-1 and TRBJ2-3; 12 nucleotides match TRBD2. J was trimmed by 8 bases and V by 2 bases; bases with no gene match: 2. Germline V gene lookup returns CDR1 MNHNS and CDR2 SASEGT. CDR3 length: 14 amino acids.

V gene TRBV5-6 combines with J gene TRBJ2-1, with D possibly TRBD2 on 6 matching bases. This CDR3 region has 15 residues. V was cut by 0 bases and J by 8 bases, with 15 bases left in between. CDR1 is SGHDT, CDR2 YYEEEE, per germline. CDR3 sequence: CASSLGDRETDEQFF. The CDR3 bases are TGTGCCAGCAGCTTGGGGGACCGGGAGACGGATGAGCAGTTCTTC.

This chain links TRBV5-4 with TRBJ2-2; 8 bases line up with TRBD1. The V segment lost 0 bases and the J segment 5 bases; nucleotides outside the gene matches: 3. The CDR3 totals 15 residues. Germline values: CDR1 SGHNT, CDR2 YYREEE (reference sequence). In DNA form, the CDR3 reads TGTGCCAGCAGCTTGGGCAGGGGGCAAACCGGGGAGCTGTTTTTT. Residues: CASSLGRGQTGELFF. The variable domain in full, with the rest retrieved from reference TRBV5-4 and TRBJ2-2, is ETGVTQSPTHLIKTRGQQVTLRCSSQSGHNTVSWYQQALGQGPQFIFQYYREEENGRGNFPPRFSGLQFPNYSSELNVNALELDDSALYLCASSLGRGQTGELFFGEGSRLTVL.

This chain joins TRBV3-1 (or the pseudogene TRBV3-2) and TRBJ1-1; D is unclear. Trimming removed 1 base from V and 5 bases from J, with 14 bases in between. The germline gives CDR1 LGHDT, CDR2 YNNKEL (reference sequence). This CDR3 spans 15 amino acids. CDR3 in DNA: TGTGCCAGCAGCCAAGCACAAGGAGGAGGAACTGAAGCTTTCTTT. Amino acids: CASSQAQGGGTEAFF.

The chain recombines TRBV5-4 with TRBJ1-2, with 7 bases matching TRBD1. The V segment lost 0 bases and the J segment 4 bases; nucleotides outside the gene matches: 9. Germline V CDR1 and CDR2: SGHNT, YYREEE (reference sequence). This CDR3 region has 16 residues. The CDR3 protein is CASSLGVGTESYGYTF. The CDR3 DNA reads TGTGCCAGCAGCTTGGGAGTCGGGACAGAAAGCTATGGCTACACCTTC.

The chain employs TRBV6-6 and TRBJ1-3; 12 bases match TRBD1. V dropped 6 bases and J dropped 4; count of bases not matched to a gene: 4. CDR1 and CDR2 from the germline V gene are MNHNY and SVGAGI (reference sequence). The CDR3 covers 15 residues. CDR3 coding DNA: TGTGCCAGCAGAAGAGGGACAGGGGGCGGAAACACCATATATTTT. Translated, it gives CASRRGTGGGNTIYF.

V is TRBV5-1 and J is TRBJ2-5; 7 positions agree with TRBD1. The ends lost 4 bases at V and 4 bases at J; junction bases unmatched: 7. The CDR3 length is 14 residues. The V gene's germline CDR1 is SGHRS and CDR2 YFSETQ. CDR3 protein: CASSPSNRGETQYF. In DNA form, the CDR3 reads TGCGCCAGCAGCCCATCAAACAGGGGAGAGACCCAGTACTTC.

This chain connects TRBV4-1 to TRBJ1-6; 12 bases are a match to TRBD1. The germline gives CDR1 MGHRA, CDR2 YSYEKL. The V and J ends lost 1 base and 9 bases, in that order; junction bases with no gene match: 1. The CDR3 runs 15 residues. The CDR3 nucleotides are TGCGCCAGCAGCCAAGGGGACAGGGGGCCTTCACCCCTCCACTTT. It is translated as CASSQGDRGPSPLHF.

V is TRBV28 and J is TRBJ2-1; D call uncertain. The V gene's germline CDR1 is MDHEN and CDR2 SYDVKM. The CDR3 contains 11 residues. Trimming cost V 6 bases and J 5 bases, with 5 bases left between them. The CDR3 loop reads CASRAHNEQFF. The CDR3 DNA reads as TGTGCCAGCAGGGCTCACAATGAGCAGTTCTTC.

This clone has just a few counts. The chain uses TRBV5-5 and TRBJ2-7; tentatively, D is TRBD1 (6 bases). Germline CDR1 and CDR2: SGHKS and YYEKEE (reference sequence). V lost 2 bases and J lost 7, with 13 bases in between. The CDR3 totals 13 residues. The CDR3 spells CASSFGQLWEQYF. As DNA, the CDR3 is TGTGCCAGCAGCTTCGGACAGCTCTGGGAGCAGTACTTC.

The J gene is TRBJ1-1, the V gene TRBV6-5; the D is unclear. The CDR3 length is 11 residues. Germline V CDR1 and CDR2: MNHEY, SVGAGI. V lost 8 bases and J lost 2, with 6 bases in between. CDR3 sequence reads: CASLINTEAFF. The CDR3, as DNA: TGTGCCAGCCTAATTAACACTGAAGCTTTCTTT.

The chain joins TRBV6-2 or TRBV6-3 to TRBJ2-7; 7 positions agree with TRBD1. CDR1 is MNHEY and CDR2 is SVGEGT in the germline V gene. J was trimmed by 1 base and V by 4 bases; bases with no gene match: 1. This CDR3 region has 13 residues. In DNA, the CDR3 is TGTGCCAGCAGTTTGACAGGGTCCTACGAGCAGTACTTC. It encodes CASSLTGSYEQYF.

This clone was seen just once. The CDR3 sequence: CASRRTGNQPQHF. CDR3 nucleotide sequence: TGTGCCAGCAGGAGGACAGGCAATCAGCCCCAGCATTTT. The V and J genes are TRBV6-5 and TRBJ1-5, with D perhaps matching TRBD1 (6 bases). The CDR3 consists of 13 residues. Germline V gives CDR1 MNHEY, CDR2 SVGAGI. V was clipped by 6 bases and J by 2 bases, with 8 bases between them.

The rearrangement joins TRBV6-6 to TRBJ2-7, with TRBD1 identical over 9 bases. The CDR3 is 15 residues long. The junction had 6 bases not matched to a gene; V was cut back by 6 bases and J by 0 bases. From germline, CDR1 is MNHNY and CDR2 SVGAGI (reference sequence). The CDR3 DNA reads as TGTGCCAGCAGATCACAGGGGGCGCGCTCCTACGAGCAGTACTTC. Translated, it gives CASRSQGARSYEQYF.

The V gene is TRBV9, the J gene TRBJ2-5, with TRBD2 matching over 8 bases. Germline V gene sequence: CDR1 SGDLS, CDR2 YYNGEE. V shed 3 bases, J shed 4 bases, and the junction held 11 bases outside the gene matches. The CDR3 sequence is 16 residues long. The CDR3 loop is CASSALGVSGRETQYF. In DNA form, the CDR3 reads TGTGCCAGCAGCGCCCTGGGGGTCAGCGGGAGAGAGACCCAGTACTTC.

V and J are TRBV7-6 and TRBJ2-2; D possibly corresponds to TRBD1 (6 bases). V lost 4 bases and J lost 6, with 12 bases in between. CDR3 length: 14 amino acids. Germline lookup yields CDR1 SGHVS and CDR2 FNYEAQ. This CDR3 reads CASSSYRASGELFF. The CDR3 nucleotides are TGTGCCAGCAGCTCATACAGGGCATCCGGGGAGCTGTTTTTT.

The chain has TRBV24-1 and TRBJ1-5, with D maybe TRBD1 (6 bases). V was pared by 2 bases and J by 2 bases, with 12 bases between. Germline V gives CDR1 KGHDR, CDR2 SFDVKD. CDR3 length equals 16 residues. This CDR3 is CATSDSSHRGNQPQHF. The CDR3 DNA follows: TGTGCCACCAGTGATTCATCCCACAGGGGCAATCAGCCCCAGCATTTT.

The J gene is TRBJ1-1, the V gene TRBV7-3; no definite D call. Germline assignment: CDR1 SGHTA and CDR2 FQGTGA. CDR3 length: 13 residues. V was pared by 4 bases and J by 2 bases, with 8 bases between. CDR3 coding DNA: TGTGCCAGCAGCTCCGGGGTCAACACTGAAGCTTTCTTT. It yields the protein CASSSGVNTEAFF.